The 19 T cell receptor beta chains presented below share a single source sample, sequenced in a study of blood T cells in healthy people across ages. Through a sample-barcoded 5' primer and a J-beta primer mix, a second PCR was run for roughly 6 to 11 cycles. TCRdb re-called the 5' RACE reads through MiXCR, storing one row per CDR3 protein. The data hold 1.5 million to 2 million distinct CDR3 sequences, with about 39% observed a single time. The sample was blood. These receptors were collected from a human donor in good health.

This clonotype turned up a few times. The DNA of the CDR3 is TGCAGCGTTGAAGGGCAGATGACTTACAATGAGCAGTTCTTC. It encodes CSVEGQMTYNEQFF. The chain carries TRBV29-1 and TRBJ2-1; D is undetermined. The CDR3 is made up of 14 amino acids. Germline V gene data show CDR1 as SQVTM and CDR2 as ANQGSEA. The V and J ends lost 1 base and 4 bases respectively, with 11 bases between them.

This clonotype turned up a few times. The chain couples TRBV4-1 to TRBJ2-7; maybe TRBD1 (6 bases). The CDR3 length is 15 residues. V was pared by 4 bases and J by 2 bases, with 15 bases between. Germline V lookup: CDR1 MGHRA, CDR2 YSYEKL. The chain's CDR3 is CASSPTGRGPYEQYF. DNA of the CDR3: TGCGCCAGCAGCCCCACGGGCAGGGGTCCCTACGAGCAGTACTTC.

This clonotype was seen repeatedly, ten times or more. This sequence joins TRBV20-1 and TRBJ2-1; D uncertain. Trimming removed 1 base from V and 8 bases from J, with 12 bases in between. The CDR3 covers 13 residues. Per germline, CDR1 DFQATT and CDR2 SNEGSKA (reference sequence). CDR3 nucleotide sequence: TGCAGTGCTAGAGTGAACCCTTCGGATGAGCAGTTCTTC. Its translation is CSARVNPSDEQFF.

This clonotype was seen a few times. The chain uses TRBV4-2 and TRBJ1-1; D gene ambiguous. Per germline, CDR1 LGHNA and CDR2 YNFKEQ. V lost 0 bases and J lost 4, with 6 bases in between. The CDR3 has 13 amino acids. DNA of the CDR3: TGTGCCAGCAGCCAAGAGAGGGTCACTGAAGCTTTCTTT. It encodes CASSQERVTEAFF.

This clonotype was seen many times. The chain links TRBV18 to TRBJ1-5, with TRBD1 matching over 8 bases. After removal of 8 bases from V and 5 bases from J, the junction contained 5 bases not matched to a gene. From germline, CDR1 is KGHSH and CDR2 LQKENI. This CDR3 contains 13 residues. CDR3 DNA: TGTGCCAGCAGCCCACAGGGGGATCAGCCCCAGCATTTT. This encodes CASSPQGDQPQHF.

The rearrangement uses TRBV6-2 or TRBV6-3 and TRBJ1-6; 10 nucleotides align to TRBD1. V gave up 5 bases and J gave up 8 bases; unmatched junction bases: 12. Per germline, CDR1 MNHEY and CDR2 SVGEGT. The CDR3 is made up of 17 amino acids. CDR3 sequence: CASSPSTGGYMDSPLHF. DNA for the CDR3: TGTGCCAGCAGTCCGTCGACAGGGGGCTATATGGATTCACCCCTCCACTTT.

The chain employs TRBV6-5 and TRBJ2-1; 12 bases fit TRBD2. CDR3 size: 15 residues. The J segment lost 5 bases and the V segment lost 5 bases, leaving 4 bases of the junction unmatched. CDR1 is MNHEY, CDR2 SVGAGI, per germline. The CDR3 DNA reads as TGTGCCAGCAGTCCGACTAGCGGGGGTCACAATGAGCAGTTCTTC. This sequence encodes CASSPTSGGHNEQFF.

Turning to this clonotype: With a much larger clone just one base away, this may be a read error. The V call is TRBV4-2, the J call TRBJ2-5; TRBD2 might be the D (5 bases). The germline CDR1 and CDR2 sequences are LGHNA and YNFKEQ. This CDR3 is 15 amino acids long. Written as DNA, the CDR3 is TGTGCCCGCAGCCAAGATAGAGGGTCTCAAGAGACCCAGTACTTC. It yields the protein CARSQDRGSQETQYF.

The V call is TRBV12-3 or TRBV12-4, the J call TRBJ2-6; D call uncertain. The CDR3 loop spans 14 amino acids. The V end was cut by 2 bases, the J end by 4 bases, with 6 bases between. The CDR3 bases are TGTGCCAGCAGTTTACATCAGGGGGCCAACGTCCTGACTTTC. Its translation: CASSLHQGANVLTF.

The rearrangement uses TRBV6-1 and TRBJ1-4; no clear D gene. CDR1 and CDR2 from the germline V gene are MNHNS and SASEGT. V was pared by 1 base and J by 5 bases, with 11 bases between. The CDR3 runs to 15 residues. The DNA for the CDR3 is TGTGCCAGCAGTGAAGTCCCCCTGGAGAATGAAAAACTGTTTTTT. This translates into CASSEVPLENEKLFF.

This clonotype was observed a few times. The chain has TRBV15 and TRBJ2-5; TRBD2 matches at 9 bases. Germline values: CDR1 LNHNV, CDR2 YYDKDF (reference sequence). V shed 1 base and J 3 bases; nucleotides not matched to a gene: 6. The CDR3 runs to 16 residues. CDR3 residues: CATSRVSTSGEETQYF. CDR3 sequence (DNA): TGTGCCACCAGCAGAGTCTCGACTAGCGGCGAAGAGACCCAGTACTTC.

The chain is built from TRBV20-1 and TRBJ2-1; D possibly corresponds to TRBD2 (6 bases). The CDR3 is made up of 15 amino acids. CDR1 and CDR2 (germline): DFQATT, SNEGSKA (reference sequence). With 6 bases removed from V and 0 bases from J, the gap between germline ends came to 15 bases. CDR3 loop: CSALSGHSSYNEQFF. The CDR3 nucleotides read TGCAGTGCCCTTAGCGGTCACAGCTCCTACAATGAGCAGTTCTTC.

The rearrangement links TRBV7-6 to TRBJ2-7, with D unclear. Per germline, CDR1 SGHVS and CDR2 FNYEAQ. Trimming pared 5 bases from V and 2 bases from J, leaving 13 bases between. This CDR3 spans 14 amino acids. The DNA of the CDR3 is TGTGCCAGCAGCGCATACCCGGGCCCCTACGAGCAGTACTTC. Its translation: CASSAYPGPYEQYF.

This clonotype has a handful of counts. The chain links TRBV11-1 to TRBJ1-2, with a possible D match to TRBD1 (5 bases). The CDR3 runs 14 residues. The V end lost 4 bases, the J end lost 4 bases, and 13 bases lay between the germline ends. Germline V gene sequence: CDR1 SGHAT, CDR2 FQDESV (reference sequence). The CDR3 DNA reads TGTGCCAGCAGCTCTCCACAGGTTTCCTATGGCTACACCTTC. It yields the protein CASSSPQVSYGYTF.

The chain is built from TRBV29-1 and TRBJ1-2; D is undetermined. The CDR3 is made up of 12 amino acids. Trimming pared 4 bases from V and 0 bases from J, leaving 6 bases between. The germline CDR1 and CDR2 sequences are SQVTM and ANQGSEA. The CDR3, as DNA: TGCAGCGTTGCTCGGGCTAACTATGGCTACACCTTC. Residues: CSVARANYGYTF.

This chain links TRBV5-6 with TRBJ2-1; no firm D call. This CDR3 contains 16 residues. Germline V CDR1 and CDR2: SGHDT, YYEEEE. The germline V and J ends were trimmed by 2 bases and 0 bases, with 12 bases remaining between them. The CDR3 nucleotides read TGTGCCAGCAGCTTCGCAGACACCCTCTCCTACAATGAGCAGTTCTTC. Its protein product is CASSFADTLSYNEQFF.

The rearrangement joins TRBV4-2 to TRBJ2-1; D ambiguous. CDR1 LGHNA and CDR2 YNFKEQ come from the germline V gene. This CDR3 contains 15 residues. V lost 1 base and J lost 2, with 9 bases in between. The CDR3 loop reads CASSQGTVTYNEQFF. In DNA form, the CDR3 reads TGTGCCAGCAGCCAAGGGACCGTAACCTACAATGAGCAGTTCTTC.

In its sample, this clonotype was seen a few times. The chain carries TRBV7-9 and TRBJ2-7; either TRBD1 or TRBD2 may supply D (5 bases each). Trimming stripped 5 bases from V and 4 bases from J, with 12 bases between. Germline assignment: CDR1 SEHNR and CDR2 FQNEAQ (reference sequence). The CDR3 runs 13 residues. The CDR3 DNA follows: TGTGCCAGCAGCCATGGGACGACGTACGAGCAGTACTTC. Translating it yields CASSHGTTYEQYF.

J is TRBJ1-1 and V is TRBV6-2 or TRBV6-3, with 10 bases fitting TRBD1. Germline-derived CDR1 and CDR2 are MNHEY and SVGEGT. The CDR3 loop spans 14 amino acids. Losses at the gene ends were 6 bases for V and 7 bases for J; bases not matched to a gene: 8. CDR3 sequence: CASRLTGGSLEAFF. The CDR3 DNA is TGTGCCAGCAGACTGACAGGGGGCAGCCTTGAAGCTTTCTTT.